This paragraph reports one T cell receptor beta chain. There are 15 residues in the CDR3. CDR1 and CDR2 (germline): MDHEN, SYDVKM. The J segment lost 4 bases and the V segment lost 5 bases, leaving 7 bases of the junction unmatched. Original methodology: Amplified reference gene primers provided the basis for estimating nucleated cell counts. Sequencing was performed with immunoSEQ multiplex PCR; in TCRdb, only in-frame clones are kept and a portion is missing. V, J and clone size were drawn from that table, and D and trimming were deduced from the DNA. Found here are around 27,000 clones, roughly four fifths of them singletons; the top ten hold roughly 23%. This entry is derived from a study of blood T cell repertoires in COVID-19. Turning to the study itself: Samples representing acute and convalescent COVID-19 were sourced from the United States, Italy and Spain. Sources were T cells, B-cell-depleted T cells, or PBMCs; the material itself was cDNA or gDNA.

The sequenced sample consisted of peripheral blood. V usage is TRBV28 and J usage is TRBJ1-5, with TRBD1 matching 8 bases. The TCR was taken from a man between 65 and 79 years old with active COVID-19. This CDR3 reads CASSAYRGVNQPQHF. Written as DNA, the CDR3 is TGTGCCAGCAGTGCTTACAGGGGGGTGAATCAGCCCCAGCATTTT.